This TCR beta chain was identified in a study of T cells of healthy individuals. CDR3 length equals 15 residues. Germline values: CDR1 MNHEY, CDR2 SVGAGI. Trimming took 0 bases from V and 10 from J, leaving 13 bases between them. In this sample, this clonotype turned up many times. TCRdb re-called the 5' RACE reads through MiXCR, storing one row per CDR3 protein. Among more than 85,000 distinct CDR3 sequences listed, approximately 15% were seen once. The clonotype comes from a human donor in good health. This chain joins TRBV6-5 and TRBJ1-6; no firm D call. In nucleotides, the CDR3 is TGTGCCAGCAGTTACTCGCTCGAGGGTTACTCACCCCTCCACTTT. Its protein product is CASSYSLEGYSPLHF.